Listed below are T cell receptor beta chains from one sample, sequenced in a study of early T cells in non-severe SARS-CoV-2 infection. TCRdb re-called the 5' RACE reads with MiXCR, one entry per CDR3 protein. The sample has fewer than 85,000 distinct CDR3 sequences; around 13% are singletons. Sequenced sample: whole blood. The receptors originated from an adult who was a healthcare worker with PCR-confirmed SARS-CoV-2 infection or an uninfected control (not recorded which). CDR3s include the opening cysteine and the closing phenylalanine or tryptophan. D genes are given only for firm matches. Clone size appears in some rows only: once, few, many, or a class for an expanded clone.

NA	TRBJ2-2	TRBV12-3/TRBV12-4	few	TGTGCCAGCAGTTTTCTGGCGAACACCGGGGAGCTGTTTTTT	CASSFLANTGELFF
TRBD2	TRBJ2-7	TRBV7-3	many	TGTGCCAGCAGCATCTCGGGACTAGCGGGCGACAGCTCCTACGAGCAGTACTTC	CASSISGLAGDSSYEQYF
NA	TRBJ2-1	TRBV7-6	few	TGTGCCAGCAGCTTAGGTACGCACTCCTACAATGAGCAGTTCTTC	CASSLGTHSYNEQFF
NA	TRBJ2-2	TRBV6-1	many	TGTGCCAGCAGTGAACAGGTGTGGGGCACCGGGGAGCTGTTTTTT	CASSEQVWGTGELFF
NA	TRBJ2-1	TRBV9	many	TGTGCCAGCAGCCCTACACTGGGGTCCTACAATGAGCAGTTCTTC	CASSPTLGSYNEQFF
TRBD2	TRBJ2-3	TRBV20-1	NA	TGCAGTGCTAGAGAGACTAGCGGGAGGACCACAGATACGCAGTATTTT	CSARETSGRTTDTQYF
NA	TRBJ2-7	TRBV11-2	NA	TGTGCCAGCAGCTTCTCCGTTCGATCTACGAAGCAGTACTTC	CASSFSVRSTKQYF
NA	TRBJ2-5	TRBV7-9	many	TGTGCCAGCAGCTCCCGCGGGACATCGGGGCTAGAGACCCAGTACTTC	CASSSRGTSGLETQYF
NA	TRBJ2-2	TRBV18	few	TGTGCCAGCTCACCTGGAGTTTCCGCCGGGGAGCTGTTTTTT	CASSPGVSAGELFF
NA	TRBJ1-1	TRBV3-1	few	TGTGCCAGCAGCCAAGAGGGGGACGTGGTCACTGAAGCTTTCTTT	CASSQEGDVVTEAFF
NA	TRBJ1-6	TRBV29-1	few	TGCAGCGTTGAAGTACCGGGCCTCAGCTCCTATAATTCACCCCTCCACTTT	CSVEVPGLSSYNSPLHF
NA	TRBJ1-5	TRBV2	many	TGTGCCAGCAGTGTGACTTGGGACTATAGCAATCAGCCCCAGCATTTT	CASSVTWDYSNQPQHF
NA	TRBJ1-1	TRBV5-6	NA	TGTGCCAGCAGCCAAGGGAGTATCAGCACTGAAGCTTTCTTT	CASSQGSISTEAFF
NA	TRBJ1-5	TRBV2	NA	TGTGCCAGCAGACAGGTCGCCGTCCCAAGCCAGCCCCAGCATTTT	CASRQVAVPSQPQHF
TRBD1	TRBJ1-1	TRBV5-4	few	TGTGCCAGCAGCCCCGGGACAGGGGGCTTTTCGTTTGAACCTAACACTGAAGCTTTCTTT	CASSPGTGGFSFEPNTEAFF
NA	TRBJ2-7	TRBV29-1	NA	TGCAGCGTTGAACGGCAGGGAGTTGGCGAGCAGTACTTC	CSVERQGVGEQYF
NA	TRBJ1-5	TRBV2	medium-sized	TGTGCCAGCAGTGAACCAGGCGGGAATCAGCCCCAGCATTTT	CASSEPGGNQPQHF
TRBD2	TRBJ2-7	TRBV28	NA	TGTGCCAGCAGAACTAGCGGGAGAATGTTCTACGAGCAGTACTTC	CASRTSGRMFYEQYF
TRBD1	TRBJ2-1	TRBV5-1	many	TGCGCCAGCAGCGCAAGGGGGCTCGATGAGCAGTTCTTC	CASSARGLDEQFF
NA	TRBJ1-1	TRBV11-1	NA	TGTGCCAGCAGCTTCAGGGAGACGAACACTGAAGCTTTCTTT	CASSFRETNTEAFF
TRBD2	TRBJ2-7	TRBV12-3/TRBV12-4	few	TGTGCCAGCAGTTTTGGGGGGGTGCGGAGAGGGTACGAGCAGTACTTC	CASSFGGVRRGYEQYF
TRBD1	TRBJ1-1	TRBV24-1	many	TGTGCCACCAGGGACAGGGGGCCCACTGAAGCTTTCTTT	CATRDRGPTEAFF
NA	TRBJ1-5	TRBV28	NA	TGTGCCAGCAGCCCCTATAGCAATCAGCCCCAGCATTTT	CASSPYSNQPQHF
NA	TRBJ2-3	TRBV20-1	NA	TGCAGTGCCCCGGCAACTGGCACAGATACGCAGTATTTT	CSAPATGTDTQYF
TRBD1	TRBJ2-7	TRBV7-9	many	TGTGCCAGCAGCTTATCAGGGGGCTACGAGCAGTACTTC	CASSLSGGYEQYF
TRBD1	TRBJ2-7	TRBV7-8	many	TGTGCCAGCAGCCCCCGGGACAGGGTATACGAGCAGTACTTC	CASSPRDRVYEQYF
NA	TRBJ1-2	TRBV20-1	NA	TGCAGTGCTAGGAGGGAGGACAGAGCTAACTATGGCTACACCTTC	CSARREDRANYGYTF
TRBD1	TRBJ2-7	TRBV11-2	few	TGTGCCAGCAGCAGATCCCCGGGACAGGGGTTCTCCGAGCAGTACTTC	CASSRSPGQGFSEQYF
NA	TRBJ1-2	TRBV7-9	NA	TGTGCCAGCAGACCCGGGGGCTACACCTTC	CASRPGGYTF
NA	TRBJ2-1	TRBV4-1	many	TGCGCCAGCAGCCCCCTGCATAGGAAGGACAATGAGCAGTTCTTC	CASSPLHRKDNEQFF
NA	TRBJ1-4	TRBV7-2	NA	TGTGCCAGCAGCGCGGCAGGGGTGATAGGTGAAAAACTGTTTTTT	CASSAAGVIGEKLFF
TRBD2	TRBJ2-5	TRBV7-9	few	TGTGCCAGCAGCTTTGGGACTAGCGCACAAGAGACCCAGTACTTC	CASSFGTSAQETQYF
NA	TRBJ1-2	TRBV7-6	many	TGTGCCAGCAGCTTACTCCCCAGGGACTATGGCTACACCTTC	CASSLLPRDYGYTF
NA	TRBJ2-1	TRBV9	NA	TGTGCCAGCAGCCCCCGACCGCCGGACAATGAGCAGTTCTTC	CASSPRPPDNEQFF
NA	TRBJ1-3	TRBV9	few	TGTGCCAGCAGCGAGGGACACCACTCTGGAAACACCATATATTTT	CASSEGHHSGNTIYF
NA	TRBJ1-1	TRBV15	NA	TGTGCCACCAGCAGAGATCGGGGCAGGGCGAACACTGAAGCTTTCTTT	CATSRDRGRANTEAFF
NA	TRBJ1-1	TRBV5-4	NA	TGTGCCAGCAGCAAGGGCCCCACTGAAGCTTTCTTT	CASSKGPTEAFF
NA	TRBJ2-6	TRBV28	many	TGTGCCAGCAGTTTACGACCCCCGGGGGCAGGGGGTGTTACTGGGGCCAACGTCCTGACTTTC	CASSLRPPGAGGVTGANVLTF
NA	TRBJ1-3	TRBV14	many	TGTGCCAGCAGCCAAGTTTTTCAGAGCAGAAACACCATATATTTT	CASSQVFQSRNTIYF